The 7 T cell receptor beta chains in this list originate from one sample, sequenced in a study of CD8 T cells in ankylosing spondylitis. TCRdb reanalysed the 5' RACE reads using MiXCR and keeps one entry per CDR3 protein. The profile covers about 240,000 distinct CDR3 sequences, with around a tenth appearing a single time and 6.8% taken by the ten largest. The specimen was blood, either unsorted or a sorted T cell fraction (not recorded which). Every receptor here comes from a male donor with ankylosing spondylitis or in good health (not recorded which).

This clonotype was counted ten times or more. The chain carries TRBV5-6 and TRBJ1-4; 10 nucleotides agree with TRBD1. From germline, CDR1 is SGHDT and CDR2 YYEEEE. V lost 2 bases and J lost 7; bases outside the gene matches: 2. This CDR3 is built from 14 residues. The CDR3 sequence: CASSLRDRGEKLFF. The CDR3 DNA reads TGTGCCAGCAGCTTAAGGGACAGGGGTGAAAAACTGTTTTTT.

The chain carries TRBV23-1 and TRBJ2-2; D may be TRBD1 (5 bases). TRBV23-1 is sorted into the ORF group, with uncertain function. The CDR3 covers 14 residues. Trimming left V 7 bases short and J 4 bases short, with 13 bases between. CDR3 in amino acids: CASTQGTVTGELFF. The CDR3 DNA reads as TGCGCCAGCACTCAGGGAACGGTCACCGGGGAGCTGTTTTTT.

At least ten counts were recorded for this clonotype. The chain joins TRBV5-1 to TRBJ1-3; 7 bases match TRBD1. Germline CDR1 SGHRS, CDR2 YFSETQ. Germline trimming cut 4 bases from V and 4 bases from J; bases unmatched to any gene: 5. This CDR3 spans 14 amino acids. As DNA, the CDR3 is TGCGCCAGCAGCATTGGACAGGCCGGAAACACCATATATTTT. Amino acids: CASSIGQAGNTIYF.

There are many counts of this clonotype. The chain employs TRBV5-5 and TRBJ1-2; the D gene is possibly TRBD1 (5 bases). Germline V CDR1 and CDR2: SGHKS, YYEKEE (reference sequence). The CDR3 sequence is 13 residues long. Trimming shortened V by 2 bases and J by 6 bases, and 11 bases separated the two germline ends. The CDR3 region is CASSFLGEDGYTF. The CDR3 region has the DNA TGTGCCAGCAGCTTCCTGGGGGAGGATGGCTACACCTTC.

This clonotype was picked up many times. The chain uses TRBV20-1 and TRBJ2-2; possibly TRBD1 for D (6 bases). Trimming left V 6 bases short and J 7 bases short, with 12 bases between. CDR1 is DFQATT, CDR2 SNEGSKA, per germline (reference sequence). The CDR3 covers 12 residues. The CDR3 protein is CSAQARGGELFF. The CDR3 DNA is TGCAGTGCGCAGGCCAGGGGCGGGGAGCTGTTTTTT.

This clonotype was found many times. The junction departs from the called germline gene at one end, perhaps through a read error. The chain joins TRBV12-3 or TRBV12-4 to TRBJ2-3, with 10 bases identical to TRBD2. This CDR3 region has 15 residues. CDR3 region: CASSLAGEFADTQYF. The CDR3 DNA is TGTGCCAGCAGTCTAGCGGGAGAGTTTGCAGATACGCAGTATTTT.

This clonotype was counted at least ten times. The V gene is TRBV11-2, the J gene TRBJ2-3, with a tentative D call TRBD1 (6 bases). The CDR3 extends over 15 amino acids. Germline lookup yields CDR1 SGHAT and CDR2 FQNNGV. The V gene lost 4 bases and the J gene lost 2 bases, with 13 bases spanning the gap. CDR3 nucleotides: TGTGCCAGCAGCTACAAGCCAGGGGTCACAGATACGCAGTATTTT. This translates into CASSYKPGVTDTQYF. The variable domain in full, with the rest retrieved from reference TRBV11-2 and TRBJ2-3, is EAGVAQSPRYKIIEKRQSVAFWCNPISGHATLYWYQQILGQGPKLLIQFQNNGVVDDSQLPKDRFSAERLKGVDSTLKIQPAKLEDSAVYLCASSYKPGVTDTQYFGPGTRLTVL.